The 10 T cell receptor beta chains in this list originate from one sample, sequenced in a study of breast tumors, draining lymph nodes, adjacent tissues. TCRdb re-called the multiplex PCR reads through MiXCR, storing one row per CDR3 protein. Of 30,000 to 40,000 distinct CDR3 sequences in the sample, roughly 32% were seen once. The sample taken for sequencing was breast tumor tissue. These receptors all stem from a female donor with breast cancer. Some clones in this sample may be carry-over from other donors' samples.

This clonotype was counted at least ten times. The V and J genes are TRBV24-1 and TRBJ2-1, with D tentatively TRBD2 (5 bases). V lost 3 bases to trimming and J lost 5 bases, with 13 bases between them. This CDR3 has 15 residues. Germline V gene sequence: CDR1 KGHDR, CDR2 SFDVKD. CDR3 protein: CATSDAMTTHNEQFF. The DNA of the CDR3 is TGTGCCACCAGTGATGCGATGACTACCCACAATGAGCAGTTCTTC.

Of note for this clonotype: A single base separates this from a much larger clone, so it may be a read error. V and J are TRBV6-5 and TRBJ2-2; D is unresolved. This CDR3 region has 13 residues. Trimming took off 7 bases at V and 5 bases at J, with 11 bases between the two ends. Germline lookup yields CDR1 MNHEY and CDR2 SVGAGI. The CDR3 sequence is CASIDSTTGELFF. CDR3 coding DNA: TGTGCCAGCATAGATAGTACGACCGGGGAGCTGTTTTTT.

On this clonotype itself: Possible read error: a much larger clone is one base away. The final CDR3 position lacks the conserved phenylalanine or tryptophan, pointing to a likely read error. The CDR3 here is CASSLAGGSGELFL. CDR3 DNA sequence: TGTGCCAGCAGCTTAGCGGGAGGATCCGGGGAGCTGTTTCTT. The chain combines TRBV11-2 with TRBJ2-2; 7 bases map to TRBD2. Trimming at V came to 1 base and at J to 6 bases, leaving 2 bases not matched to a gene. The germline V gene has CDR1 SGHAT and CDR2 FQNNGV. The CDR3 covers 14 residues.

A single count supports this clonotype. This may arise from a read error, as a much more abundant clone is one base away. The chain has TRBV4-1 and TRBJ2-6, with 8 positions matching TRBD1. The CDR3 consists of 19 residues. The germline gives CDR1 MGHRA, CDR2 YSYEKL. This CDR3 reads CASGQDSDRARSGANVLTF. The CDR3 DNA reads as TGCGCCAGCGGCCAAGATTCGGACAGGGCCCGCTCTGGGGCCAACGTCCTGACTTTC.

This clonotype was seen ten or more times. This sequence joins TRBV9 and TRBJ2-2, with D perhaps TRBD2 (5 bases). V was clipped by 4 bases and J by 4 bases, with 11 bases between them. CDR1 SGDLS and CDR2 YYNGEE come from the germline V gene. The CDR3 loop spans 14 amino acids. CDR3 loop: CASSLSGSTGELFF. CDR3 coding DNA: TGTGCCAGCAGCCTAAGCGGATCCACCGGGGAGCTGTTTTTT.

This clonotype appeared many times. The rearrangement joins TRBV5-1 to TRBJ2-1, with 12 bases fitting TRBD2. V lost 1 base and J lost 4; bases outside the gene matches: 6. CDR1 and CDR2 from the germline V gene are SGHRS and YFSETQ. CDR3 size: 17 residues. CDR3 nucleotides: TGCGCCAGCAGCTTGACAAGGACTAGCGGGGTGTACAATGAGCAGTTCTTC. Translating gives CASSLTRTSGVYNEQFF.

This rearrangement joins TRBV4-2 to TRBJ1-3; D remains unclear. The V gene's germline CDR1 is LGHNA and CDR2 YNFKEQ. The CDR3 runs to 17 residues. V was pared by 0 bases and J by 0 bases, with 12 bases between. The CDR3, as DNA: TGTGCCAGCAGCCAAGAAGCATATGGCCTCTCTGGAAACACCATATATTTT. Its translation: CASSQEAYGLSGNTIYF.

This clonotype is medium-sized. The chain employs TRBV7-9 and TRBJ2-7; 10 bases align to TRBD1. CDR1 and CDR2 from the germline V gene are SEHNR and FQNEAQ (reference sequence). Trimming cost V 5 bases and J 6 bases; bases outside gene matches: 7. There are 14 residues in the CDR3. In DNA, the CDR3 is TGTGCCAGCAGCCCCGGGACAGGGGATGTCGAGCAGTACTTC. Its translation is CASSPGTGDVEQYF.

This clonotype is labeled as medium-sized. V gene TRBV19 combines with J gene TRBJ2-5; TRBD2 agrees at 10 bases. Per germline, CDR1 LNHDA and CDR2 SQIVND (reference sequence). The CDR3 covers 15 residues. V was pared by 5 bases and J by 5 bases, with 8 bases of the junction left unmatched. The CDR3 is CASSVSGRAGETQYF. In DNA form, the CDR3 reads TGTGCCAGTAGTGTCAGCGGGAGGGCGGGGGAGACCCAGTACTTC.

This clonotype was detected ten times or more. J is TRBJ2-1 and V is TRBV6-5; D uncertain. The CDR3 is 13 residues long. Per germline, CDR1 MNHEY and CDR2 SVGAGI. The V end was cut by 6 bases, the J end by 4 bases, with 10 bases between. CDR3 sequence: CASREANYNEQFF. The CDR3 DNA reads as TGTGCCAGCAGGGAAGCGAATTACAATGAGCAGTTCTTC.